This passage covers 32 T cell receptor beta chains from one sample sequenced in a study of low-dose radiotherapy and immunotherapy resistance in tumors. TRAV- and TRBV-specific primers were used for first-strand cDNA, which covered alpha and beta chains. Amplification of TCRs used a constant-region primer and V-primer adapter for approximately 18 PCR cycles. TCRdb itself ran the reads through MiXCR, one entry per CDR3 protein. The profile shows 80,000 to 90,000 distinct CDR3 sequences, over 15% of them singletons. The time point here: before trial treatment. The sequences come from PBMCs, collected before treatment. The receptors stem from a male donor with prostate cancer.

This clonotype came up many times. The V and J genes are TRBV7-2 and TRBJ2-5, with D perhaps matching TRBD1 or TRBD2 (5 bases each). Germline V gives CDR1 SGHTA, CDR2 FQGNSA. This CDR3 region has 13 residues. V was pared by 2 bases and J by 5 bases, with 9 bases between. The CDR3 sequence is CASSLQGRETQYF. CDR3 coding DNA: TGTGCCAGCAGCTTACAGGGACGGGAGACCCAGTACTTC.

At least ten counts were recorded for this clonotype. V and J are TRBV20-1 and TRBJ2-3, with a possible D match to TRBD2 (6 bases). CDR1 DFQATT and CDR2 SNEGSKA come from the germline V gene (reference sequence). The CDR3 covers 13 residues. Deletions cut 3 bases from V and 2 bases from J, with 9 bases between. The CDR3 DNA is TGCAGTGCTAGTGGAGGGGTCACAGATACGCAGTATTTT. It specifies CSASGGVTDTQYF.

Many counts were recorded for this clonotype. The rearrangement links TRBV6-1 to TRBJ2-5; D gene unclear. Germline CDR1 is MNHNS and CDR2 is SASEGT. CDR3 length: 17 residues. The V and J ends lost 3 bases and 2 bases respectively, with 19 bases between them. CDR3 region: CASSDPPGGYRQETQYF. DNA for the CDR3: TGTGCCAGCAGTGACCCACCCGGCGGCTATCGGCAAGAGACCCAGTACTTC.

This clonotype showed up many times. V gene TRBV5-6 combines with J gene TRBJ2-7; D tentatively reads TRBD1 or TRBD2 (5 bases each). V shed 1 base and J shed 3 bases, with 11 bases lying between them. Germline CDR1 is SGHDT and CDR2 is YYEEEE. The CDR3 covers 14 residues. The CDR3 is CASSLNGAGYEQYF. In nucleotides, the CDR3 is TGTGCCAGCAGCTTGAACGGGGCAGGCTACGAGCAGTACTTC. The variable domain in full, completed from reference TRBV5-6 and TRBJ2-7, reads DAGVTQSPTHLIKTRGQQVTLRCSPKSGHDTVSWYQQALGQGPQFIFQYYEEEERQRGNFPDRFSGHQFPNYSSELNVNALLLGDSALYLCASSLNGAGYEQYFGPGTRLTVT.

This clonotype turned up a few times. CDR3 loop: CASSLPRTGAGSGNTIYF. The DNA for the CDR3 is TGTGCCAGCAGCTTACCTCGGACAGGGGCGGGCTCTGGAAACACCATATATTTT. The chain employs TRBV7-8 and TRBJ1-3, with 9 nucleotides matching TRBD1. V lost 2 bases, J lost 0 bases, and 8 bases stayed unmatched. Germline V gene sequence: CDR1 SGHVS, CDR2 FQNEAQ. The CDR3 length is 18 residues.

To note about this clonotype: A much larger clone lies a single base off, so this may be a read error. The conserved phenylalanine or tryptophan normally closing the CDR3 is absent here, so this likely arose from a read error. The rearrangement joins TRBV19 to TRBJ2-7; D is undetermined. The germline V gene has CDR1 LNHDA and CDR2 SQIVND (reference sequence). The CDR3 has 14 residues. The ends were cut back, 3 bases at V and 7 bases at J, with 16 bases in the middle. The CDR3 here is CASSIRPDWGEQYS. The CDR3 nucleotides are TGTGCCAGTAGTATCCGACCAGACTGGGGTGAGCAGTACTCC.

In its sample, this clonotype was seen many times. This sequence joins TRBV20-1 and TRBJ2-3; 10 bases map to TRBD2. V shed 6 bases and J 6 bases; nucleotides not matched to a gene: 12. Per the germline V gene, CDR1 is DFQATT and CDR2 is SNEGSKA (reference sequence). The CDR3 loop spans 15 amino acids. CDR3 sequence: CSALPPGLARDTQYF. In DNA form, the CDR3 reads TGCAGTGCGCTTCCACCGGGACTAGCGAGGGATACGCAGTATTTT.

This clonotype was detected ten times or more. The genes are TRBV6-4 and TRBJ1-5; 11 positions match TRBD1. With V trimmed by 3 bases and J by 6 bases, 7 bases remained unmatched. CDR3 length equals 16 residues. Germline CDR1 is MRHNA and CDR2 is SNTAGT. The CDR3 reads CASSEMDRGRSQPQHF. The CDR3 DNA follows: TGTGCCAGCAGTGAAATGGACAGGGGGCGAAGTCAGCCCCAGCATTTT.

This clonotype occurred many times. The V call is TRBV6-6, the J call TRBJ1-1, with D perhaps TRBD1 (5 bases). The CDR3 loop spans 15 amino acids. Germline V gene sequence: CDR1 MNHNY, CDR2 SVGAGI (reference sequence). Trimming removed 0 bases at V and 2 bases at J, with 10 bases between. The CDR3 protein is CASSYSGQINTEAFF. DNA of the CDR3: TGTGCCAGCAGTTACTCGGGGCAAATAAACACTGAAGCTTTCTTT.

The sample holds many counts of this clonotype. The CDR3 here is CASSSAGGPSNEQFF. The CDR3 DNA is TGTGCCAGCAGTTCAGCGGGGGGGCCGAGCAATGAGCAGTTCTTC. The chain links TRBV27 to TRBJ2-1; 10 positions agree with TRBD2. CDR3 size: 15 residues. With 4 bases clipped from V and 6 bases from J, the junction kept 6 bases outside the gene matches. Germline CDR1 and CDR2: MNHEY and SMNVEV (reference sequence).

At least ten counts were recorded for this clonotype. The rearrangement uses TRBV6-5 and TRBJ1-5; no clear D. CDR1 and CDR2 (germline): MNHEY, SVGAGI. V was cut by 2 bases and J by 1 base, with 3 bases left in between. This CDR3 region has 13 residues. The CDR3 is CASSYNSNQPQHF. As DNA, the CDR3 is TGTGCCAGCAGTTACAACAGCAATCAGCCCCAGCATTTT.

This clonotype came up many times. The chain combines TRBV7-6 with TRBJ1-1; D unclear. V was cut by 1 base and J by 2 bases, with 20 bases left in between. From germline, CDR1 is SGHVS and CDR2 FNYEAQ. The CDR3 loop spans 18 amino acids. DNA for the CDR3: TGTGCCAGCAGCTTAGAGCCGAGGGTCTCAGGAACAAACACTGAAGCTTTCTTT. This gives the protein CASSLEPRVSGTNTEAFF.

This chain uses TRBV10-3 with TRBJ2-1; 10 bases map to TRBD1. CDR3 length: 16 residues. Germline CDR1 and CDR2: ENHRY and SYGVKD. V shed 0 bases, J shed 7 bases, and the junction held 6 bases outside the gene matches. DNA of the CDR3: TGTGCCATCAGTGAGTCGAAGACAGGGGGCGGAAATGAGCAGTTCTTC. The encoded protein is CAISESKTGGGNEQFF.

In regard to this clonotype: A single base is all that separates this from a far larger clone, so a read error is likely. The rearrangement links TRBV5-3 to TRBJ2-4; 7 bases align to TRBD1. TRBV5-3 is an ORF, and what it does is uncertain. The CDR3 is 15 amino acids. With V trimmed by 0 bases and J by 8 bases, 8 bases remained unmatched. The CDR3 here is CARSLAGRDRDIQYF. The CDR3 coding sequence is TGTGCCAGAAGCTTGGCCGGAAGGGACAGAGACATTCAGTACTTC.

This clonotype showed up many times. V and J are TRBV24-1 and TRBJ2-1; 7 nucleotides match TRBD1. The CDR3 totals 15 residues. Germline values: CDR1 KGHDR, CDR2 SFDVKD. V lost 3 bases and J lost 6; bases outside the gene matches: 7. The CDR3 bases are TGTGCCACCAGTGATGTCCGGACAGGTTCCAATGAGCAGTTCTTC. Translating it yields CATSDVRTGSNEQFF.

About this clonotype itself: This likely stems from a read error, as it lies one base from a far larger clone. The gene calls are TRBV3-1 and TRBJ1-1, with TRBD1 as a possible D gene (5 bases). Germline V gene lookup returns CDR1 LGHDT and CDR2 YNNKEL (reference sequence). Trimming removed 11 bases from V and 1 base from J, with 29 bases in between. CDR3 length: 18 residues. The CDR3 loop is CAGTPNRGRVGPNTEAFF. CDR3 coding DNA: TGTGCCGGCACCCCGAATAGGGGCCGTGTGGGACCGAACACTGAAGCTTTCTTT.

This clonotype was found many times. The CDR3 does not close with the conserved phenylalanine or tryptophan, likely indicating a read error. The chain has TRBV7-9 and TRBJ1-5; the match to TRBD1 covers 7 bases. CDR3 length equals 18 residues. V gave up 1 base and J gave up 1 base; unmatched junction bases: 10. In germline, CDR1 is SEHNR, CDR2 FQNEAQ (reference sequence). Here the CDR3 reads CASSLVGTAGLSNQPQHL. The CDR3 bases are TGTGCCAGCAGCTTAGTAGGGACAGCGGGATTGAGCAATCAGCCCCAGCATTTG.

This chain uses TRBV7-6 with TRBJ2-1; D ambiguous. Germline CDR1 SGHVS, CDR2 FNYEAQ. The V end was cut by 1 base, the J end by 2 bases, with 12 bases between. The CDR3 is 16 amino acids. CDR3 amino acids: CASSLDGRPPYNEQFF. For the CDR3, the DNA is TGTGCCAGCAGCTTAGATGGCCGGCCCCCCTACAATGAGCAGTTCTTC.

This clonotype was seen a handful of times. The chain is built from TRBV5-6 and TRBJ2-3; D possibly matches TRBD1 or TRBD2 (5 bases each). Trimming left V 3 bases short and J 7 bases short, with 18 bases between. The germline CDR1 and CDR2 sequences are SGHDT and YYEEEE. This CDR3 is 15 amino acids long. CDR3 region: CASSWGRGDGYTQYF. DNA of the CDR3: TGTGCCAGCAGCTGGGGCCGAGGGGACGGGTATACGCAGTATTTT.

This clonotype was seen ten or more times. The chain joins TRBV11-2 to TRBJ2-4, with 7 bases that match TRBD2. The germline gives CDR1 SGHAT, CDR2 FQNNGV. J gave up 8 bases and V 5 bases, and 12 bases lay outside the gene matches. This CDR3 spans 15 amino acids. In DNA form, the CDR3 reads TGTGCCAGCAGCCAATCGGGACTAAATGTATACATTCAGTACTTC. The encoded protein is CASSQSGLNVYIQYF.

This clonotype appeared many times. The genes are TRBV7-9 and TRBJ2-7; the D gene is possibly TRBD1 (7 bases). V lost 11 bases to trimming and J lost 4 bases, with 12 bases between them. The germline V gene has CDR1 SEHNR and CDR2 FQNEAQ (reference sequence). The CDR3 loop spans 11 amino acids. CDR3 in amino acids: CAGGTAYEQYF. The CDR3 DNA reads TGTGCCGGGGGGACAGCTTACGAGCAGTACTTC.

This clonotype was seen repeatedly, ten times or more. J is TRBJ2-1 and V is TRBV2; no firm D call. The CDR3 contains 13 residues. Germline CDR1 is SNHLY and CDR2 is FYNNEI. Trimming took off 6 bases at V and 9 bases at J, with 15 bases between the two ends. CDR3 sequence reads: CASSRPTPIEQFF. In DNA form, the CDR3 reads TGTGCCAGCAGCCGACCCACACCAATTGAGCAGTTCTTC.

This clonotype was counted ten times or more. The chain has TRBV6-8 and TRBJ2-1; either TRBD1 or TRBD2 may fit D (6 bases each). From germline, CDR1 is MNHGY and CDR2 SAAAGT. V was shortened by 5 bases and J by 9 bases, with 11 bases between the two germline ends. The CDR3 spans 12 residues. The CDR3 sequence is CASSVGGTEQFF. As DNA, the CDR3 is TGTGCCAGCAGTGTAGGGGGGACTGAGCAGTTCTTC.

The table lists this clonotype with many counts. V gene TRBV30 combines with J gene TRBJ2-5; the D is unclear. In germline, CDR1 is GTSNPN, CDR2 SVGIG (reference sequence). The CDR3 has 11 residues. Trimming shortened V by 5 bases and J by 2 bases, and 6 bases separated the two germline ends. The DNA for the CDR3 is TGTGCCTGGGCCAAACAAGAGACCCAGTACTTC. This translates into CAWAKQETQYF. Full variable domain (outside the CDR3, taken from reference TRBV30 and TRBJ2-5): SQTIHQWPATLVQPVGSPLSLECTVEGTSNPNLYWYRQAAGRGLQLLFYSVGIGQISSEVPQNLSASRPQDRQFILSSKKLLLSDSGFYLCAWAKQETQYFGPGTRLLVL.

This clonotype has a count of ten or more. CDR3 sequence: CASSLFPGGGTGELFF. Written as DNA, the CDR3 is TGTGCCAGCAGCTTATTCCCCGGGGGCGGCACCGGGGAGCTGTTTTTT. The chain combines TRBV7-2 with TRBJ2-2, with D tentatively TRBD1 or TRBD2 (6 bases each). This CDR3 region has 16 residues. From germline, CDR1 is SGHTA and CDR2 FQGNSA. Trimming shortened V by 2 bases and J by 4 bases, and 14 bases separated the two germline ends.

CDR3 sequence: CASSVWGGGGYNEQFF. The CDR3 bases are TGCGCCAGCAGCGTCTGGGGAGGGGGGGGCTACAATGAGCAGTTCTTC. V usage is TRBV5-1 and J usage is TRBJ2-1, with D perhaps TRBD2 (7 bases). CDR3 length: 16 residues. Germline CDR1 and CDR2: SGHRS and YFSETQ. The V gene lost 4 bases and the J gene lost 3 bases, with 17 bases spanning the gap.

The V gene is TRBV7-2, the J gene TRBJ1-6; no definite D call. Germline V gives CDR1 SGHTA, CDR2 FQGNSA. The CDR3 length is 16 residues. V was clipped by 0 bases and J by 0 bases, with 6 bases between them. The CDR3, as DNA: TGTGCCAGCAGCTTAGCCACTAGCTCCTATAATTCACCCCTCCACTTT. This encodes CASSLATSSYNSPLHF.

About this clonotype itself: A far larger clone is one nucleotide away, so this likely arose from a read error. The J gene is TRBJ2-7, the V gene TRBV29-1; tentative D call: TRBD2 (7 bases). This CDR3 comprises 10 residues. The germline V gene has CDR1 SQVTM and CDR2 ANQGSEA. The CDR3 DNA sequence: TGCAGTGGGGGGGCCCAGTCACAGTACTTC. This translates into CSGGAQSQYF.

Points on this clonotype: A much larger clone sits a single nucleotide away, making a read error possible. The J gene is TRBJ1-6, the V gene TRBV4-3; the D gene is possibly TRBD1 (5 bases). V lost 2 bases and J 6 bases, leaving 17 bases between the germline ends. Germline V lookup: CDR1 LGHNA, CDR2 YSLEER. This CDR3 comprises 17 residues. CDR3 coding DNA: TGCGCCAGCAGCCAAAGTGGGGGACGGCCAAGTAATTCACCCCTCCACTTT. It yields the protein CASSQSGGRPSNSPLHF.

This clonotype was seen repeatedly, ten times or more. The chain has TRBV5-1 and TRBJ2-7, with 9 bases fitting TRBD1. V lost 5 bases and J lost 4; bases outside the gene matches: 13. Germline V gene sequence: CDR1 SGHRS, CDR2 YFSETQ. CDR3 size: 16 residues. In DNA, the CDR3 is TGCGCCAGCAGACTCGGCACAGGGGGCGCTGGATACGAGCAGTACTTC. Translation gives CASRLGTGGAGYEQYF.

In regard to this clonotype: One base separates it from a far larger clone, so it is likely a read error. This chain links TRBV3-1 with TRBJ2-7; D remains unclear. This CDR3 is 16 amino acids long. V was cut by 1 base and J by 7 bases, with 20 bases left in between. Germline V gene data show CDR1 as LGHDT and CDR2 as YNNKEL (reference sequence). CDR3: CASSQGWQELYNEQYF. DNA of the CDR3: TGTGCCAGCAGCCAAGGATGGCAGGAGCTGTACAATGAGCAGTACTTC.

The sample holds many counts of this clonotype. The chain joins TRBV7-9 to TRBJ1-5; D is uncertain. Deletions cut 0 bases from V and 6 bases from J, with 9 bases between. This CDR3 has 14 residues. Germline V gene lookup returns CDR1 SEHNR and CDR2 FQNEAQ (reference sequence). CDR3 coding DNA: TGTGCCAGCAGCTTAGCAGGGCCCAGTCAGCCCCAGCATTTT. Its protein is CASSLAGPSQPQHF.